The clone carrying this T cell receptor beta chain appeared many times. As yet, its antigen is unknown. This record comes from a study of Graves' ophthalmopathy and Graves' hyperthyroidism. Trimming took 3 bases from V and 0 from J, leaving 2 bases between them. Looked up from germline, CDR1 is LNHDA and CDR2 is SQIVND (reference sequence). The CDR3 has 12 amino acids. General study results and limits: Blood repertoires reportedly contained most expanded thyroid clonotypes above 0.001 frequency.

Amplified TCR beta CDR3 regions were obtained using RNA transcripts as template. Second-round multiplex PCR followed a first-round RT-PCR using HTBI primers. TCRdb used MiXCR to reprocess the multiplex PCR reads, holding one entry per CDR3 protein. Of about 160,000 distinct CDR3 sequences listed, 39% were seen once; the top ten hold 8% to 9.5%. This sequence originates from a young man with Graves' ophthalmopathy. Sequenced input: peripheral blood. This chain uses TRBV19 with TRBJ2-5; D gene uncertain. Written as DNA, the CDR3 is TGTGCCAGTAGTATCTACCAAGAGACCCAGTACTTC. It translates to CASSIYQETQYF.